The 10 T cell receptor beta chains reported below all come from one sample, sequenced in a study of neoadjuvant anti-PD-1 for oral cavity cancer. The time point is: after neoadjuvant nivolumab, at surgical resection. Clones were sequenced by immunoSEQ multiplex PCR, and TCRdb holds only the in-frame ones, with some missing. The sample includes just over 65,000 clones, roughly 84% of them seen just once. The starting material was PBMCs, obtained after nivolumab (anti-PD-1) treatment. The receptors were gathered from a person between 35 and 79 years old with oral cavity squamous cell carcinoma.

J is TRBJ1-5 and V is TRBV19; D is ambiguous. The V gene's germline CDR1 is LNHDA and CDR2 SQIVND (reference sequence). The CDR3 is 15 residues long. The V gene lost 1 base and the J gene lost 8 bases, with 15 bases spanning the gap. The CDR3: CASSIVLAVGKPQHF. Here the CDR3 DNA reads TGTGCCAGTAGTATAGTCTTGGCAGTTGGAAAGCCCCAGCATTTT.

V gene TRBV29-1 combines with J gene TRBJ2-1; 12 bases match TRBD2. The V gene end was trimmed by 4 bases and the J gene end by 11 bases; junction bases not matched to a gene: 15. The CDR3 is 16 residues long. Germline V lookup: CDR1 SQVTM, CDR2 ANQGSEA. For the CDR3, the DNA is TGCAGCGTTGCCAATAGACTAGCGGGAGAAGCTACGCAGCAGTTCTTC. Its protein product is CSVANRLAGEATQQFF.

The CDR3 protein is CASSSDRGGYNEQFF. The CDR3, as DNA: TGTGCCAGCAGCTCGGACAGGGGGGGATACAATGAGCAGTTCTTC. The V call is TRBV11-2, the J call TRBJ2-1, with 10 bases that match TRBD1. Trimming took 4 bases from V and 4 from J; bases not matched to a gene: 4. Germline V gene data show CDR1 as SGHAT and CDR2 as FQNNGV. The CDR3 is made up of 15 amino acids.

This rearrangement joins TRBV7-5 to TRBJ2-7; the table's D call of TRBD2 was not tested on the DNA. TRBV7-5 is a pseudogene segment. The CDR3 runs to 14 residues. The CDR3 loop reads CATKLYQYFYEQYF. DNA for the CDR3: TGTGCCACCAAGCTTTACCAATACTTCTACGAGCAGTACTTC.

This chain links TRBV9 with TRBJ2-7, with 7 bases fitting TRBD2. The CDR3 runs to 13 residues. V lost 4 bases and J lost 3; bases outside the gene matches: 4. Germline values: CDR1 SGDLS, CDR2 YYNGEE. The chain's CDR3 is CASSPGTNYEQYF. The CDR3, as DNA: TGTGCCAGCAGCCCCGGGACTAACTACGAGCAGTACTTC.

The CDR3 DNA reads as TGTGCCAGCAGCCTCCAGGGGGCGGGTTCCTACGAGCAGTACTTC. It is translated as CASSLQGAGSYEQYF. This chain uses TRBV7-3 with TRBJ2-7; 8 bases fit TRBD1. The CDR3 length is 15 residues. Germline CDR1 SGHTA, CDR2 FQGTGA. V lost 5 bases and J lost 1; bases outside the gene matches: 7.

The V gene is TRBV5-4, the J gene TRBJ1-3; 7 nucleotides line up with TRBD1. From germline, CDR1 is SGHNT and CDR2 YYREEE (reference sequence). The CDR3 is 14 amino acids. With 2 bases clipped from V and 2 bases from J, the junction kept 1 base outside the gene matches. This CDR3 is CASSFDRAGNTIYF. The CDR3, as DNA: TGTGCCAGCAGCTTTGACAGGGCTGGAAACACCATATATTTT. Supplemented by reference TRBV5-4 and TRBJ1-3, the full variable domain reads ETGVTQSPTHLIKTRGQQVTLRCSSQSGHNTVSWYQQALGQGPQFIFQYYREEENGRGNFPPRFSGLQFPNYSSELNVNALELDDSALYLCASSFDRAGNTIYFGEGSWLTVV.

The chain links TRBV5-1 to TRBJ2-5; D might be TRBD2 (6 bases). Germline V gene lookup returns CDR1 SGHRS and CDR2 YFSETQ. The CDR3 is made up of 15 amino acids. Trimming pared 0 bases from V and 5 bases from J, leaving 14 bases between. This chain's CDR3 is CASSLAGRSGETQYF. The CDR3 bases are TGCGCCAGCAGCTTGGCGGGTCGAAGCGGGGAGACCCAGTACTTC.

This clone came up a few times. The J gene is TRBJ2-7, the V gene TRBV7-2; a possible D gene is TRBD1 (6 bases). This CDR3 is 15 amino acids long. The V gene lost 5 bases and the J gene lost 2 bases, with 16 bases spanning the gap. In germline, CDR1 is SGHTA, CDR2 FQGNSA. The CDR3 region has the DNA TGTGCCAGCAGCGATCGGTCCGGGACAACCTACGAGCAGTACTTC. Amino acids: CASSDRSGTTYEQYF.

This chain uses TRBV2 with TRBJ2-3; 8 bases agree with TRBD2. The CDR3 is 15 amino acids. V gave up 4 bases and J gave up 2 bases; unmatched junction bases: 5. The germline gives CDR1 SNHLY, CDR2 FYNNEI. Here the CDR3 reads CASSVRGRYTDTQYF. The DNA of the CDR3 is TGTGCCAGCAGTGTACGCGGGAGGTACACAGATACGCAGTATTTT.